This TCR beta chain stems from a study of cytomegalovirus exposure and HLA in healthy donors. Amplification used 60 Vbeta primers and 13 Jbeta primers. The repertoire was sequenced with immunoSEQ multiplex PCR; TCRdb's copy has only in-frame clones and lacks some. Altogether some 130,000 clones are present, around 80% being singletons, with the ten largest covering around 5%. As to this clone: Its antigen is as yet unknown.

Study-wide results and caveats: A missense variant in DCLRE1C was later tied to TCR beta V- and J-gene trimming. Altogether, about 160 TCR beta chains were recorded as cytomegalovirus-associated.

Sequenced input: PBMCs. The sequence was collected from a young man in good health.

The CDR3 spells CASSIRGGADTDTQYF. CDR3 nucleotide sequence: TGTGCCAGTAGTATTCGAGGGGGGGCAGACACAGATACGCAGTATTTT. The chain is built from TRBV19 and TRBJ2-3; D perhaps matches TRBD2 (7 bases). V was cut by 3 bases and J by 2 bases, with 15 bases left in between. This CDR3 region has 16 residues. Germline V gene sequence: CDR1 LNHDA, CDR2 SQIVND (reference sequence).